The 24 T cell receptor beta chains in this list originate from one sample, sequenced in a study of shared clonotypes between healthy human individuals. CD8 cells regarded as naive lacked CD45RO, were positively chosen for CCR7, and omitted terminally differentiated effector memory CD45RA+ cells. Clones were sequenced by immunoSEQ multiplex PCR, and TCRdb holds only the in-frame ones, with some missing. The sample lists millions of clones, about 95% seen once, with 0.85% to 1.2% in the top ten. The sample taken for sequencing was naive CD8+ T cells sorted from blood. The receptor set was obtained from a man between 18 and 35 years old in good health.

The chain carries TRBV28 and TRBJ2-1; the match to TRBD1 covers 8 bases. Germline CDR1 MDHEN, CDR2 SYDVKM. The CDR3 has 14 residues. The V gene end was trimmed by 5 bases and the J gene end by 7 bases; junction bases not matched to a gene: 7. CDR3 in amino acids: CASSTTGQGNEQFF. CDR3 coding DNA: TGTGCCAGCAGTACCACTGGACAGGGTAATGAGCAGTTCTTC.

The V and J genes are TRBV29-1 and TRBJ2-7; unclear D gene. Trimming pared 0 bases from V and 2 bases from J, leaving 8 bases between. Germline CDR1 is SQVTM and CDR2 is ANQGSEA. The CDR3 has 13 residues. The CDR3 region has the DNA TGCAGCGTTGAAGACGACCTCACCTACGAGCAGTACTTC. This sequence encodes CSVEDDLTYEQYF.

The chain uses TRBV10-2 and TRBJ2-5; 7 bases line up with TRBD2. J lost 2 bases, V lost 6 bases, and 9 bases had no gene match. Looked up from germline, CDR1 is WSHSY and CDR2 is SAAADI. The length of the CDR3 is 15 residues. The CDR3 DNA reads TGCGCCAGCAGCGGACTAGTCGGGTTACAAGAGACCCAGTACTTC. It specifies CASSGLVGLQETQYF.

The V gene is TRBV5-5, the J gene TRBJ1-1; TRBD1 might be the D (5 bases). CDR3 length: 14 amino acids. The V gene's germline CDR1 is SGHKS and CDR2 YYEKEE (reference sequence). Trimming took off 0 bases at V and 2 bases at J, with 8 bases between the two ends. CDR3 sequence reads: CASSLGQINTEAFF. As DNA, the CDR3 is TGTGCCAGCAGCTTGGGACAGATCAACACTGAAGCTTTCTTT.

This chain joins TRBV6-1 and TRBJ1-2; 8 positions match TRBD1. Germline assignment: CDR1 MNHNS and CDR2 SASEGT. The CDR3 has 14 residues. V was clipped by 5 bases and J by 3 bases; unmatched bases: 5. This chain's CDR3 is CASSTQGVDYGYTF. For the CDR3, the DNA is TGTGCCAGCAGTACACAGGGGGTCGACTATGGCTACACCTTC.

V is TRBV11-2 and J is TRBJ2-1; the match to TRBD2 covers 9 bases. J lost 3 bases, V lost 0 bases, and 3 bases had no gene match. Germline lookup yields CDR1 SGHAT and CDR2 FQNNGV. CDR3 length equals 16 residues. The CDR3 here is CASSLDQRGVYNEQFF. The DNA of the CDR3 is TGTGCCAGCAGCTTAGATCAGCGGGGGGTCTACAATGAGCAGTTCTTC.

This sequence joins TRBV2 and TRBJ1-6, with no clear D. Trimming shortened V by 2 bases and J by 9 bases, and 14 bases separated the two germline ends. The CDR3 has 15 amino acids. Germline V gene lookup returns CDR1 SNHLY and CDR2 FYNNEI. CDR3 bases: TGTGCCAGCAGTGAATCAACCGGGATTAGTTCACCCCTCCACTTT. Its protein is CASSESTGISSPLHF.

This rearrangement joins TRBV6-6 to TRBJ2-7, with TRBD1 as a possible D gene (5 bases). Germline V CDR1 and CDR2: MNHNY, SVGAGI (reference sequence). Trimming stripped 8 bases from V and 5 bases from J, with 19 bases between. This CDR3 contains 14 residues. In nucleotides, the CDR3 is TGTGCCAGCTGGGTCTCCCGGCAGGGTCACGAGCAGTACTTC. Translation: CASWVSRQGHEQYF.

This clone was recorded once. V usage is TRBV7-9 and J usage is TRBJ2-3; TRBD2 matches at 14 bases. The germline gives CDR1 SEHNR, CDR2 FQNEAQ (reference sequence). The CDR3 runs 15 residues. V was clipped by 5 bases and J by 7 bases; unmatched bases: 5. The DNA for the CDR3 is TGTGCCAGCAGCGCCGGGACTAGCGGGAGTTATACGCAGTATTTT. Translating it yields CASSAGTSGSYTQYF.

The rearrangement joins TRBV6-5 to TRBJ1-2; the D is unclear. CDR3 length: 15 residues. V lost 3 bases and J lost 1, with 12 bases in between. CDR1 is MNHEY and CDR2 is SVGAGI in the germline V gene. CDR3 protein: CASSYSHSFNYGYTF. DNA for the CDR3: TGTGCCAGCAGTTATTCTCACAGCTTTAACTATGGCTACACCTTC.

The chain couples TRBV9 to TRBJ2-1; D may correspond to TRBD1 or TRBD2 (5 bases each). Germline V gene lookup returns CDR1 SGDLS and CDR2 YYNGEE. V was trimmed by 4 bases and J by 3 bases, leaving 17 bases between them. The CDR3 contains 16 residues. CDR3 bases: TGTGCCAGCAGCCCAACCTCGGGGCAGGGCTACAATGAGCAGTTCTTC. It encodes CASSPTSGQGYNEQFF.

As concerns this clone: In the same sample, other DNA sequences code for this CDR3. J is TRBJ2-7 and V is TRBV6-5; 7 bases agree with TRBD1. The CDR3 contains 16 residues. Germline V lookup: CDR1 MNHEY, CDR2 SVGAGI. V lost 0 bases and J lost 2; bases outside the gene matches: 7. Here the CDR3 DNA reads TGTGCCAGCAGTTACTCGACGGGACAGAGAGCCTACGAGCAGTACTTC. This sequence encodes CASSYSTGQRAYEQYF.

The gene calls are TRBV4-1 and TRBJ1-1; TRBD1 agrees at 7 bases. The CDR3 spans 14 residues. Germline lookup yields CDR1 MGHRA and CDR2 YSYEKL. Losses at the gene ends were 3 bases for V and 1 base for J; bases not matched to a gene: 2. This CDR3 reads CASSHQGENTEAFF. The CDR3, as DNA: TGCGCCAGCAGCCATCAGGGGGAGAACACTGAAGCTTTCTTT.

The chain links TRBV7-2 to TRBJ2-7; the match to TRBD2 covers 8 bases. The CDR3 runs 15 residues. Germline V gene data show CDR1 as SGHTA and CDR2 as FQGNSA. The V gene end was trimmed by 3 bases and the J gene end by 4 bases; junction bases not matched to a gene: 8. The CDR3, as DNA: TGTGCCAGCAGCTTTTACGAAGCGGGAGCGTACGAGCAGTACTTC. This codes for CASSFYEAGAYEQYF.

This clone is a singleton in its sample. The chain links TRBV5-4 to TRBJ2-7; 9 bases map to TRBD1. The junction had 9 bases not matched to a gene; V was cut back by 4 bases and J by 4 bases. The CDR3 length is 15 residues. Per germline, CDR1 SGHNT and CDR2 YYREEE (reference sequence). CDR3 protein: CASSRVGTGLYEQYF. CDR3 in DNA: TGTGCCAGCAGCAGAGTCGGGACAGGGCTTTACGAGCAGTACTTC.

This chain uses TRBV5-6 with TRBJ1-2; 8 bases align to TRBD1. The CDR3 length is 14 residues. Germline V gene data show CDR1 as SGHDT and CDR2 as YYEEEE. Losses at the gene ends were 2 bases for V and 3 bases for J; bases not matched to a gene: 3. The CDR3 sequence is CASSLEQGDYGYTF. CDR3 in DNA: TGTGCCAGCAGCTTAGAACAGGGGGACTATGGCTACACCTTC. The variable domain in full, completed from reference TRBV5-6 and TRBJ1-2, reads DAGVTQSPTHLIKTRGQQVTLRCSPKSGHDTVSWYQQALGQGPQFIFQYYEEEERQRGNFPDRFSGHQFPNYSSELNVNALLLGDSALYLCASSLEQGDYGYTFGSGTRLTVV.

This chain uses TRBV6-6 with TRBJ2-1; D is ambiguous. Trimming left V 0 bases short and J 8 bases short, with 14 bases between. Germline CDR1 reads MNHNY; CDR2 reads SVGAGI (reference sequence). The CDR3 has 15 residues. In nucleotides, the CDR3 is TGTGCCAGCAGTTACTCCCTTGAAAGATGGTATGAGCAGTTCTTC. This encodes CASSYSLERWYEQFF.

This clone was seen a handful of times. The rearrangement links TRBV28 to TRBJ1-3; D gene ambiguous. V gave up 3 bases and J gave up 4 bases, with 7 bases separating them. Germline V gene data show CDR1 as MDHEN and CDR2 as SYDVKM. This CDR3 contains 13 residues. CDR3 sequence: CASSFFVGNTIYF. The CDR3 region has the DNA TGTGCCAGCAGTTTTTTCGTCGGAAACACCATATATTTT. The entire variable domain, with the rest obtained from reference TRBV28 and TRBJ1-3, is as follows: DVKVTQSSRYLVKRTGEKVFLECVQDMDHENMFWYRQDPGLGLRLIYFSYDVKMKEKGDIPEGYSVSREKKERFSLILESASTNQTSMYLCASSFFVGNTIYFGEGSWLTVV.

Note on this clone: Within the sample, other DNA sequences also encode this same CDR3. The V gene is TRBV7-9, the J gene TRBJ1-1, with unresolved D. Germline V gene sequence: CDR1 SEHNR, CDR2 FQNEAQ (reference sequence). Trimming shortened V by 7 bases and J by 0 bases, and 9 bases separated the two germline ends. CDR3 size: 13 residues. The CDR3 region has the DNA TGTGCCAGCACCGACGCCCTGAACACTGAAGCTTTCTTT. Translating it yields CASTDALNTEAFF.

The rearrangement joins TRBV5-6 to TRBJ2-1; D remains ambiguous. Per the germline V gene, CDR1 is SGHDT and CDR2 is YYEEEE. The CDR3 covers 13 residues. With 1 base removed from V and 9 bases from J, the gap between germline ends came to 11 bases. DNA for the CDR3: TGTGCCAGCAGCTTGACTCTCGTCGGTGAGCAGTTCTTC. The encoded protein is CASSLTLVGEQFF.

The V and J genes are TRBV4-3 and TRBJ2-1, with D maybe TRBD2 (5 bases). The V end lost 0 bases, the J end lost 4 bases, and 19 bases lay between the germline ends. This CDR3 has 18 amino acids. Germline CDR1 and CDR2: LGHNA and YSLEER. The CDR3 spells CASSQEVFAAGPYNEQFF. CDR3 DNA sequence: TGCGCCAGCAGCCAAGAAGTCTTCGCGGCGGGTCCGTACAATGAGCAGTTCTTC.

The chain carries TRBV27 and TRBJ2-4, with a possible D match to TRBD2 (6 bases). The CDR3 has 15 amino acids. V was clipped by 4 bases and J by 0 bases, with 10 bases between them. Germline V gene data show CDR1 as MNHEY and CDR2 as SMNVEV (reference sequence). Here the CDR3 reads CASSSGDLAKNIQYF. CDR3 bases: TGTGCCAGCAGTTCGGGGGATCTAGCCAAAAACATTCAGTACTTC.

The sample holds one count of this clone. The CDR3 DNA reads as TGCAGTGCTGGACTAAACAATGAGCAGTTCTTC. Its translation is CSAGLNNEQFF. The J gene is TRBJ2-1, the V gene TRBV20-1, with a weak D call TRBD2 (6 bases). The germline CDR1 and CDR2 sequences are DFQATT and SNEGSKA (reference sequence). V gave up 5 bases and J gave up 5 bases, with 7 bases separating them. The CDR3 contains 11 residues.

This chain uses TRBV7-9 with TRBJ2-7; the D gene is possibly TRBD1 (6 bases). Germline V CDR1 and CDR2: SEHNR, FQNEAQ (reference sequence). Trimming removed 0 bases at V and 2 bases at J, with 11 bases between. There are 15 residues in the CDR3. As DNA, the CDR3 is TGTGCCAGCAGCTTAGCGCTGGGGGCGGCCTACGAGCAGTACTTC. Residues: CASSLALGAAYEQYF. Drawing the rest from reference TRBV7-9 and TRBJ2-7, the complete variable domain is DTGVSQNPRHKITKRGQNVTFRCDPISEHNRLYWYRQTLGQGPEFLTYFQNEAQLEKSRLLSDRFSAERPKGSFSTLEIQRTEQGDSAMYLCASSLALGAAYEQYFGPGTRLTVT.